This passage covers 2 T cell receptor beta chains from one sample sequenced in a study of blood T cell repertoires in COVID-19 (dated by TCRdb to about 2020). The library was generated by the immunoSEQ multiplex PCR assay. This immuneACCESS table, as held by TCRdb, lists in-frame sequences with V and J called but not all clones. Of the missing ones, under half trace to an unresolved V gene in checked studies; the others have no known cause. The sample profile shows about 260,000 clones; approximately 91% of them were found once. The ten largest clones capture approximately 0.7% of the sample. The sequenced sample was peripheral blood. These receptor sequences come from a human donor in a cohort sampled during active COVID-19.

The rearrangement links TRBV3-1 (or the pseudogene TRBV3-2) to TRBJ1-5; the match to TRBD1 covers 8 bases. Losses at the gene ends were 0 bases for V and 7 bases for J; bases not matched to a gene: 5. The germline V gene encodes CDR1 LGHDT and CDR2 YNNKEL (reference sequence). CDR3 size: 15 residues. CDR3 sequence (DNA): TGTGCCAGCAGCCAAGACAGGGGGCTGGGGCAGCCCCAGCATTTT. Its protein is CASSQDRGLGQPQHF.

The chain links TRBV10-3 to TRBJ1-6; 8 bases fit TRBD1. This CDR3 region has 14 residues. The germline gives CDR1 ENHRY, CDR2 SYGVKD. The V gene end was trimmed by 10 bases and the J gene end by 7 bases; junction bases not matched to a gene: 9. The CDR3 region is CASTLDRGNSPLHF. CDR3 bases: TGTGCCAGCACCCTCGACAGGGGAAATTCACCCCTCCACTTT.